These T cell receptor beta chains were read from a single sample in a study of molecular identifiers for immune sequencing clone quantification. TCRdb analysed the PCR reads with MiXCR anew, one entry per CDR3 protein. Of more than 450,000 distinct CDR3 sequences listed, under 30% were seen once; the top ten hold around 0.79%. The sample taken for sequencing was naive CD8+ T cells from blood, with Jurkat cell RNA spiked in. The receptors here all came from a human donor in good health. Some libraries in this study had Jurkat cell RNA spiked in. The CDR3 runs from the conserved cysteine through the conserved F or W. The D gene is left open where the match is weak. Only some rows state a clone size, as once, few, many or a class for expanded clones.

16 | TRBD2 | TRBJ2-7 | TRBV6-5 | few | CASSYSTSGASYEQYF | TGTGCCAGCAGTTACTCGACTAGCGGGGCATCCTACGAGCAGTACTTC
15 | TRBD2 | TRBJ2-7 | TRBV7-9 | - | CASSLGGGHVYEQYF | TGTGCCAGCAGCTTAGGCGGGGGGCACGTCTACGAGCAGTACTTC
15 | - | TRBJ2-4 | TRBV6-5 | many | CATSVNRVNKNIQYF | TGTGCCACTTCAGTCAACAGGGTAAACAAAAACATTCAGTACTTC
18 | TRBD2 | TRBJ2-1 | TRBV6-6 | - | CASSYTTSGGSSYNEQFF | TGTGCCAGCAGTTACACAACTAGCGGGGGGAGCTCCTACAATGAGCAGTTCTTC
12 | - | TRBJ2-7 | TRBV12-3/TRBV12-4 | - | CASQGSPYEQYF | TGTGCCAGCCAAGGGTCCCCCTACGAGCAGTACTTC
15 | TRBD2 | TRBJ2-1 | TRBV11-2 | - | CASSHSGGAVNEQFF | TGTGCCAGCAGCCATAGCGGGGGGGCAGTCAATGAGCAGTTCTTC
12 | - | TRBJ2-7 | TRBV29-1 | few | CSAQDGKNEQYF | TGCAGCGCCCAAGATGGAAAAAACGAGCAGTACTTC
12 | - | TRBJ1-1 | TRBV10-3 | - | CAIGPGNTEAFF | TGTGCCATCGGCCCCGGGAACACTGAAGCTTTCTTT
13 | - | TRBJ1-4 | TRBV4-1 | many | CASSNFWDEKLFF | TGCGCCAGCTCGAACTTCTGGGATGAAAAACTGTTTTTT
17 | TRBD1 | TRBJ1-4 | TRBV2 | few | CASSEAGTGILNEKLFF | TGTGCCAGCAGTGAAGCCGGGACAGGAATACTTAATGAAAAACTGTTTTTT
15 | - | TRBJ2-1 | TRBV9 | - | CASSIEGTEDNEQFF | TGTGCCAGCAGCATAGAGGGGACCGAAGACAATGAGCAGTTCTTC
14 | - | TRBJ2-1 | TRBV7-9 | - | CASSFEISEYEQFF | TGTGCCAGCAGCTTTGAAATTAGCGAATATGAGCAGTTCTTC
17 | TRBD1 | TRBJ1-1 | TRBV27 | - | CASKNRPGTDMNTEAFF | TGTGCCAGCAAGAATCGACCCGGGACAGACATGAACACTGAAGCTTTCTTT
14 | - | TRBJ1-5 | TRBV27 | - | CASSWGGSDQPQHF | TGTGCCAGCAGTTGGGGAGGTAGCGATCAGCCCCAGCATTTT
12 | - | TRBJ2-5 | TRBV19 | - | CASSPKGETQYF | TGTGCCAGTAGCCCGAAGGGAGAGACCCAGTACTTC
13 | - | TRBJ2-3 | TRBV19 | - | CASRSWTADTQYF | TGTGCCAGTAGGAGCTGGACAGCAGATACGCAGTATTTT
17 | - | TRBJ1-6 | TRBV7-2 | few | CASSIRPPRVDNSPLHF | TGTGCCAGCAGCATCAGACCGCCAAGAGTGGATAATTCACCCCTCCACTTT
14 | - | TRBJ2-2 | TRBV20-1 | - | CSASLSNKAGELFF | TGCAGTGCTAGTTTGTCCAACAAGGCCGGGGAGCTGTTTTTT
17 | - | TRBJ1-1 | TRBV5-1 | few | CASSLPKGSGHNTEAFF | TGCGCCAGCAGCTTGCCGAAGGGTTCCGGACATAACACTGAAGCTTTCTTT
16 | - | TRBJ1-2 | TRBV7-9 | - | CASSHDESFKNYGHTF | TGTGCCAGCAGCCACGACGAGAGTTTTAAAAACTATGGCCACACCTTC
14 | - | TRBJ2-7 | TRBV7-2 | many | CASSFGTVGYEQYF | TGTGCCAGCAGCTTCGGGACCGTTGGGTACGAGCAGTACTTC
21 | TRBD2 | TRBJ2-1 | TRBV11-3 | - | CASSSPHAGGTKPPAYNEQFF | TGTGCCAGCAGCTCACCCCACGCGGGAGGTACGAAACCGCCTGCTTACAATGAGCAGTTCTTC
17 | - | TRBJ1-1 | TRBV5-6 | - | CASSLINWGPENTEAFF | TGTGCCAGCAGCTTGATAAATTGGGGGCCCGAGAACACTGAAGCTTTCTTT
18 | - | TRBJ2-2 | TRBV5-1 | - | CASSSGVGGPYRTGELFF | TGCGCCAGCAGCTCGGGAGTCGGAGGGCCCTATCGCACCGGGGAGCTGTTTTTT
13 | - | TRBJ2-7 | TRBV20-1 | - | CSARNTGYYEQYF | TGCAGTGCCCGAAACACAGGGTACTACGAGCAGTACTTC
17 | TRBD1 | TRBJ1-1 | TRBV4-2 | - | CASSFMGTGPLNTEAFF | TGTGCCAGCAGCTTCATGGGGACAGGACCCCTGAACACTGAAGCTTTCTTT
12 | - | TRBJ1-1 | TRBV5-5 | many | CASSFMDTEAFF | TGTGCCAGCAGCTTTATGGACACTGAAGCTTTCTTT
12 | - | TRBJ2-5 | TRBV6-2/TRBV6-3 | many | CASRASFATQYF | TGTGCCAGCAGGGCTAGTTTTGCGACCCAGTACTTC
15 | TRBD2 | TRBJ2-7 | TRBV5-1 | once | CASSLGLADSYGQYF | TGCGCCAGCAGCTTGGGTCTAGCGGACTCCTACGGGCAGTACTTC
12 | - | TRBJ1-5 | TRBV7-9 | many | CASSLENQPQHF | TGTGCCAGCAGCTTGGAGAATCAGCCCCAGCATTTT
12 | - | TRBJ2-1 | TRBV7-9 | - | CASSSLDNEQFF | TGTGCCAGCAGCTCGCTGGACAATGAGCAGTTCTTC
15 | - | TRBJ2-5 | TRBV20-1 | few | CSARPNRVSEETQYF | TGCAGTGCTAGACCAAACAGGGTTTCGGAAGAGACCCAGTACTTC
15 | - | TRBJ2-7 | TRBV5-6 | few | CASSLWAGGGSEQYF | TGTGCCAGCAGCTTGTGGGCCGGAGGGGGTTCCGAGCAGTACTTC
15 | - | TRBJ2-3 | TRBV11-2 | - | CASGPSGRYTDTQYF | TGTGCCAGCGGCCCTAGTGGGCGATACACAGATACGCAGTATTTT
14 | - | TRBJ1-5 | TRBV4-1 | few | CASSQGDGYRPQHF | TGCGCCAGCAGCCAAGGGGACGGCTATCGGCCCCAGCATTTT
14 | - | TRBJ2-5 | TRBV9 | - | CASSSRAHQAPPYF | TGTGCCAGCAGCAGCCGGGCCCACCAAGCGCCCCCGTACTTC
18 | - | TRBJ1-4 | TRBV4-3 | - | CASSQEAPSSTLNEKLVF | TGCGCCAGCAGCCAAGAAGCGCCCTCCTCGACCCTTAACGAAAAACTGGTTTTT
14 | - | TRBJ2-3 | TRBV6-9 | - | CASSRRQHTDTQYF | TGTGCCAGCAGCCGCAGACAACACACAGATACGCAGTATTTT
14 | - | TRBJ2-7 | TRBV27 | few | CASSWGQGVNEQYF | TGTGCCAGCAGTTGGGGACAAGGAGTCAACGAGCAGTACTTC
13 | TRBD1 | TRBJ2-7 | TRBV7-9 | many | CASSTPQGYEQYF | TGTGCCAGCAGCACACCACAGGGGTACGAGCAGTACTTC
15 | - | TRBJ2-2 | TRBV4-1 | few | CASSREGKNTGELFF | TGCGCCAGCAGCCGAGAGGGGAAGAACACCGGGGAGCTGTTTTTT
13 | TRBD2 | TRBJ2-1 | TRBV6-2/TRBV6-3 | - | CANSYPAGGEQFF | TGTGCCAACAGTTACCCAGCGGGAGGGGAGCAGTTCTTC
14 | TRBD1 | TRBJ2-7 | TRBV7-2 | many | CASSFRQGPYEQYF | TGTGCCAGCAGTTTTAGACAGGGCCCCTACGAGCAGTACTTC
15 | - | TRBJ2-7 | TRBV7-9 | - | CASSLLEDNSYEQYF | TGTGCCAGCAGCTTACTGGAAGACAACTCCTACGAGCAGTACTTC
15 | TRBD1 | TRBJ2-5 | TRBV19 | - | CASSISGTAQETQYF | TGTGCCAGTAGTATCTCCGGGACAGCACAAGAGACCCAGTACTTC
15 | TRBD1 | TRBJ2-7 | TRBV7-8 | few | CASSSRTGSSYEQYF | TGTGCCAGCAGCTCCAGGACAGGTTCCTCCTACGAGCAGTACTTC
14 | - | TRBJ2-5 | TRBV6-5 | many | CASRSGSLYETQYF | TGTGCCAGCAGATCAGGGAGTCTTTACGAGACCCAGTACTTC
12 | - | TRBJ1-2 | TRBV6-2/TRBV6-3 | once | CASSFGGGGYTF | TGTGCCAGCAGTTTCGGAGGAGGTGGCTACACCTTC
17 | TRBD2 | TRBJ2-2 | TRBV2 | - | CASSAGLAGGNTGELFF | TGTGCCAGCAGTGCTGGACTAGCGGGCGGGAACACCGGGGAGCTGTTTTTT
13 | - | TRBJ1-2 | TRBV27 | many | CASSFEGTYGYTF | TGTGCCAGCAGTTTTGAGGGGACCTATGGCTACACCTTC
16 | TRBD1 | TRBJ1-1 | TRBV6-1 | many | CASSETTGWLTSEAFF | TGTGCCAGCAGTGAAACGACAGGGTGGTTGACTTCTGAAGCTTTCTTT
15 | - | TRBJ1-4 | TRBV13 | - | CASSLGAGTNEKLFF | TGTGCCAGCAGCTTAGGTGCCGGAACTAATGAAAAACTGTTTTTT
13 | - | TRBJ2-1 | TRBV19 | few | CASSRGLYNEQFF | TGTGCCAGTAGCCGGGGTTTGTACAATGAGCAGTTCTTC
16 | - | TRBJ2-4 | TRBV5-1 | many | CASSLEEGAAKNIQYF | TGCGCCAGCAGCTTGGAGGAGGGGGCGGCCAAAAACATTCAGTACTTC
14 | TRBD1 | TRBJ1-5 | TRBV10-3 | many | CAISEKGDRGPQHF | TGTGCCATCAGTGAGAAAGGGGACAGGGGGCCCCAGCATTTT
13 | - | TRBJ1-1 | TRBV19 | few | CASSMWGVTEAFF | TGTGCCAGTAGTATGTGGGGGGTCACTGAAGCTTTCTTT
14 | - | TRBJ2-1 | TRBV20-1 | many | CSAIAVGGYNEQFF | TGCAGTGCAATAGCCGTGGGGGGTTACAATGAGCAGTTCTTC